These 21 T cell receptor beta chains were all obtained from the same sample, sequenced in a study of T cells in Graves' hyperthyroidism and ophthalmopathy. Amplified regions were TCR beta CDR3 sequences from RNA transcripts. The study used the HTBI primer set for a first-round RT-PCR of the TCR CDR3. TCRdb reprocessed the multiplex PCR reads via MiXCR and lists one record per CDR3 protein. The table has some 460,000 distinct CDR3 sequences, about 15% seen once. The sample comprised blood. All receptors derive from a young woman with Graves' hyperthyroidism.

This clonotype was observed at least ten times. The chain recombines TRBV20-1 with TRBJ2-1, with D perhaps matching TRBD1 or TRBD2 (5 bases each). CDR1 is DFQATT, CDR2 SNEGSKA, per germline (reference sequence). V lost 3 bases and J 0 bases, leaving 21 bases between the germline ends. The CDR3 is 18 residues long. CDR3 region: CSARPGTKIPSSYNEQFF. CDR3 DNA: TGCAGTGCTAGGCCCGGGACCAAAATTCCTTCCTCCTACAATGAGCAGTTCTTC.

At least ten counts were recorded for this clonotype. This chain connects TRBV6-5 to TRBJ2-7, with 8 nucleotides matching TRBD1. V lost 4 bases to trimming and J lost 7 bases; unmatched junction nucleotides: 3. The CDR3 has 12 residues. The germline gives CDR1 MNHEY, CDR2 SVGAGI. The CDR3 coding sequence is TGTGCCAGCAGTTCAGGGGGCTTTGAGCAGTACTTC. Translating it yields CASSSGGFEQYF.

This clonotype was detected many times. The chain is built from TRBV11-1 and TRBJ1-1; D gene unclear. The V end was cut by 1 base, the J end by 3 bases, with 15 bases between. Germline CDR1 reads SGHAT; CDR2 reads FQDESV (reference sequence). The CDR3 contains 16 residues. In DNA form, the CDR3 reads TGTGCCAGCAGCTTAGTAGCCCAGTATGCTTACACTGAAGCTTTCTTT. It encodes CASSLVAQYAYTEAFF.

V and J are TRBV20-1 and TRBJ1-1, with TRBD1 matching 11 bases. The CDR3 has 17 amino acids. The V segment lost 2 bases and the J segment 1 base; nucleotides outside the gene matches: 9. Germline V gene sequence: CDR1 DFQATT, CDR2 SNEGSKA (reference sequence). The CDR3 reads CSARPPDRGLWNTEAFF. The CDR3 nucleotides are TGCAGTGCTAGACCGCCGGACAGGGGGCTTTGGAACACTGAAGCTTTCTTT.

V usage is TRBV10-3 and J usage is TRBJ2-3; D possibly corresponds to TRBD2 (7 bases). The CDR3 spans 15 residues. V shed 4 bases and J shed 5 bases, with 16 bases lying between them. Germline V gives CDR1 ENHRY, CDR2 SYGVKD. The CDR3 sequence is CAISVVGGGEDTQYF. CDR3 nucleotides: TGTGCCATCAGTGTTGTCGGCGGGGGCGAAGATACGCAGTATTTT.

This clonotype was found many times. The chain employs TRBV9 and TRBJ1-2; no reliable D call. The CDR3 has 14 amino acids. Deletions cut 4 bases from V and 5 bases from J, with 15 bases between. Germline CDR1 is SGDLS and CDR2 is YYNGEE. In DNA, the CDR3 is TGTGCCAGCAGCATTACTGCGACTGAATATGGCTACACCTTC. It is translated as CASSITATEYGYTF.

This clonotype showed up many times. The J gene is TRBJ2-7, the V gene TRBV4-1; a weak D match, TRBD2 (6 bases). Trimming removed 0 bases from V and 5 bases from J, with 11 bases in between. This CDR3 is built from 14 residues. In germline, CDR1 is MGHRA, CDR2 YSYEKL. In DNA form, the CDR3 reads TGCGCCAGCAGCCAAGAGTGGAGGGCCCACGAGCAGTACTTC. Translated, it gives CASSQEWRAHEQYF.

The table lists this clonotype with many counts. The genes are TRBV28 and TRBJ1-1, with D tentatively TRBD1 (5 bases). V was shortened by 9 bases and J by 1 base, with 18 bases between the two germline ends. The CDR3 loop spans 15 amino acids. Germline CDR1 MDHEN, CDR2 SYDVKM. CDR3 sequence (DNA): TGTGCCAGTCGAGTTGGGGGGGTTAAGAACACTGAAGCTTTCTTT. Its protein is CASRVGGVKNTEAFF.

This clonotype was counted ten times or more. The CDR3, as DNA: TGTGCCAGCAGCGTCGGCCTGGGACAGGTCTACACTGAAGCTTTCTTT. Residues: CASSVGLGQVYTEAFF. The rearrangement joins TRBV7-2 to TRBJ1-1; 8 bases are shared with TRBD1. The CDR3 sequence is 16 residues long. V shed 5 bases and J 3 bases; nucleotides not matched to a gene: 11. Germline lookup yields CDR1 SGHTA and CDR2 FQGNSA.

This clonotype showed up just a few times. This chain connects TRBV29-1 to TRBJ1-3; tentatively, D is TRBD1 (6 bases). Deletions cut 4 bases from V and 3 bases from J, with 13 bases between. The CDR3 consists of 14 residues. CDR1 and CDR2 (germline): SQVTM, ANQGSEA. The CDR3 sequence is CSVVDGGRGNTIYF. For the CDR3, the DNA is TGCAGCGTTGTGGACGGGGGCCGTGGAAACACCATATATTTT.

This clonotype came up a few times. The chain carries TRBV5-5 and TRBJ1-4; D is possibly TRBD1 (5 bases). Germline V gene data show CDR1 as SGHKS and CDR2 as YYEKEE (reference sequence). The CDR3 consists of 14 residues. V lost 6 bases and J 3 bases, leaving 12 bases between the germline ends. The CDR3 DNA reads as TGTGCCAGCACGTTTGACAGCCCTAATGAAAAACTGTTTTTT. This gives the protein CASTFDSPNEKLFF.

At least ten counts were recorded for this clonotype. The V and J genes are TRBV28 and TRBJ2-7; D call uncertain. This CDR3 contains 16 residues. Trimming pared 5 bases from V and 2 bases from J, leaving 19 bases between. Germline values: CDR1 MDHEN, CDR2 SYDVKM. This CDR3 is CASSPIGQVVPYEQYF. CDR3 sequence (DNA): TGTGCCAGCAGTCCAATTGGGCAGGTCGTTCCCTACGAGCAGTACTTC.

The chain links TRBV3-1 to TRBJ1-3; D is ambiguous. Trimming shortened V by 4 bases and J by 0 bases, and 10 bases separated the two germline ends. The germline V gene has CDR1 LGHDT and CDR2 YNNKEL (reference sequence). The CDR3 has 15 residues. The CDR3 DNA reads TGTGCCAGCAGCCCCTCAGAGAGCTCTGGAAACACCATATATTTT. Translation: CASSPSESSGNTIYF.

This clonotype was counted at least ten times. CDR3 DNA sequence: TGTGCCAGCAGCTCCCAAGGACTAGCGGGGGGGCCTCATACGCAGTATTTT. Residues: CASSSQGLAGGPHTQYF. The chain joins TRBV7-2 to TRBJ2-3, with 15 bases identical to TRBD2. The CDR3 loop spans 17 amino acids. Germline CDR1 and CDR2: SGHTA and FQGNSA. The V segment lost 4 bases and the J segment 7 bases; nucleotides outside the gene matches: 9. The whole variable domain, remainder taken from reference TRBV7-2 and TRBJ2-3, is GAGVSQSPSNKVTEKGKDVELRCDPISGHTALYWYRQSLGQGLEFLIYFQGNSAPDKSGLPSDRFSAERTGGSVSTLTIQRTQQEDSAVYLCASSSQGLAGGPHTQYFGPGTRLTVL.

Ten or more counts support this clonotype. V gene TRBV5-1 combines with J gene TRBJ2-2; 7 bases are shared with TRBD1. J was trimmed by 3 bases and V by 2 bases; bases with no gene match: 1. Germline assignment: CDR1 SGHRS and CDR2 YFSETQ. The CDR3 loop spans 14 amino acids. CDR3 sequence: CASSFTGDTGELFF. The DNA for the CDR3 is TGCGCCAGCAGCTTTACAGGGGACACCGGGGAGCTGTTTTTT.

There are many counts of this clonotype. The J gene is TRBJ2-1, the V gene TRBV7-9, with 7 bases matching TRBD2. CDR3 length: 16 amino acids. V was pared by 7 bases and J by 9 bases, with 18 bases of the junction left unmatched. Germline V gives CDR1 SEHNR, CDR2 FQNEAQ (reference sequence). The CDR3 reads CASTHFGLAALAEQFF. The CDR3 DNA reads as TGTGCCAGCACCCACTTTGGGCTAGCGGCTCTTGCTGAGCAGTTCTTC.

This clonotype was seen ten or more times. The V gene is TRBV12-3 or TRBV12-4, the J gene TRBJ2-3; 9 bases agree with TRBD1. Trimming took 6 bases from V and 3 from J; bases not matched to a gene: 13. The CDR3 spans 17 residues. The CDR3 loop is CASSRGQGSRLTDTQYF. The CDR3 DNA reads TGTGCCAGCAGCCGTGGACAGGGGTCTCGATTAACAGATACGCAGTATTTT.

This clonotype has just a few counts. This chain links TRBV20-1 with TRBJ2-3, with 13 bases matching TRBD2. CDR1 and CDR2 (germline): DFQATT, SNEGSKA (reference sequence). Trimming took 3 bases from V and 0 from J; bases not matched to a gene: 6. The CDR3 is 17 residues long. As DNA, the CDR3 is TGCAGTGCTAGCTTCGGACTAGCGGGGGCGAGCACAGATACGCAGTATTTT. This encodes CSASFGLAGASTDTQYF.

This clonotype appeared many times. The chain combines TRBV7-9 with TRBJ1-2; 7 nucleotides agree with TRBD1. Germline CDR1 SEHNR, CDR2 FQNEAQ (reference sequence). This CDR3 contains 18 residues. Trimming at V came to 5 bases and at J to 3 bases, leaving 18 bases not matched to a gene. In nucleotides, the CDR3 is TGTGCCAGCAGCCAAAGAATAGAGACAGGGCAGAGGGACTATGGCTACACCTTC. Encoded protein: CASSQRIETGQRDYGYTF.

This clonotype was detected many times. The CDR3 nucleotides are TGCGCCAGCAGATGGACAGGCCCCGACTACGAGCAGTACTTC. Translation gives CASRWTGPDYEQYF. The V gene is TRBV5-1, the J gene TRBJ2-7, with 7 nucleotides matching TRBD1. The CDR3 loop spans 14 amino acids. Germline-derived CDR1 and CDR2 are SGHRS and YFSETQ. The V and J ends lost 5 bases and 3 bases, in that order; junction bases with no gene match: 8.

The V and J genes are TRBV12-3 or TRBV12-4 and TRBJ1-3; D ambiguous. CDR3 length equals 14 residues. Trimming left V 3 bases short and J 5 bases short, with 11 bases between. The CDR3 nucleotides are TGTGCCAGCAGTTTCTTCCCCCTTAGAAACACCATATATTTT. Translated: CASSFFPLRNTIYF.